This T cell receptor (beta chain) was identified during a study of control samples from healthy donors and cancer patients. Sequencing was performed with immunoSEQ multiplex PCR; in TCRdb, only in-frame clones are kept and a portion is missing. The repertoire consists of some 79,000 clones, with more than 75% occurring once and the leading ten covering 3% to 4.5%. This sequence was found in a woman in her forties or fifties in good health. The sample taken for sequencing was blood.

The CDR3 is CASSSRGPPALTGELFF. For the CDR3, the DNA is TGTGCCAGCAGCAGCAGGGGGCCCCCGGCCCTCACCGGGGAGCTGTTTTTT. V is TRBV9 and J is TRBJ2-2; TRBD1 aligns across 8 bases. This CDR3 has 17 residues. Trimming removed 4 bases from V and 4 bases from J; junction bases left unmatched: 12. Per germline, CDR1 SGDLS and CDR2 YYNGEE.